This T cell receptor beta chain was found in a study of naive and memory T cell subsets. Study observations and caveats: Diversity fell and Gini index rose from naive through CM, EM, EMRA. Naive repertoires, especially CD8, held a few larger clonotypes, possibly memory cells re-expressing CD45RA. Expression changes during T cell differentiation may affect RNA-based TCR counts.

An equimolar mix of two oligonucleotides served as the beta constant-region primer for TRBC1 and TRBC2. Four rounds of PCR amplified the ligated cDNA using nested alpha and beta constant-region primers plus SP2. TCRdb redid the calling of the UMI-ligation and nested PCR reads with MiXCR, one entry per CDR3 protein. The sample contains more than 95,000 distinct CDR3 sequences, around 13% of which appear only once. As to this clonotype: Its target is unknown.

This CDR3 comprises 13 residues. The germline CDR1 and CDR2 sequences are WSHSY and SAAADI. V lost 8 bases to trimming and J lost 6 bases, with 14 bases between them. The material sequenced was naive CD8+ T cells from blood. This chain connects TRBV10-2 to TRBJ2-1; D remains unclear. This receptor was taken from a human donor in good health. CDR3 loop: CASGPPPGNEQFF. DNA for the CDR3: TGCGCCAGCGGGCCACCGCCCGGCAATGAGCAGTTCTTC.